This record looks at one T cell receptor (beta chain) sequence and its context. The entry originates in a study of blood T cell repertoires in COVID-19. Study at large: The samples span acute and convalescent COVID-19 from the United States, Italy and Spain.

In the original workflow: By means of reference gene primer amplification, nucleated cell counts were estimated. Here immunoSEQ multiplex PCR was the method, and the copy in TCRdb shows in-frame clones only, minus some. Clone size and V and J calls were adopted from that table, with D and trimming inferred from the DNA. The table lists hundreds of thousands of clones, about four fifths of them singletons. Germline CDR1 LGHDT, CDR2 YNNKEL (reference sequence). The CDR3 consists of 15 residues. V shed 2 bases and J shed 2 bases, with 11 bases lying between them. The V call is TRBV3-1 (or the pseudogene TRBV3-2), the J call TRBJ2-3; unclear D gene. The TCR comes from an elderly woman with acute or convalescent COVID-19. Sample: peripheral blood. The CDR3 DNA follows: TGTGCCAGCAGCCAAAGAGGTCCCGCCACAGATACGCAGTATTTT. It codes for CASSQRGPATDTQYF.